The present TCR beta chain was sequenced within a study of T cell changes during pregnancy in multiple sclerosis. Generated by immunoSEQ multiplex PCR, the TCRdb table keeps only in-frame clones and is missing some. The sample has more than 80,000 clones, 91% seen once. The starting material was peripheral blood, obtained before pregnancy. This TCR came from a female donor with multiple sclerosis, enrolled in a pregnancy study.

The DNA of the CDR3 is TGTGCCAGCTCACCACTATCACTAGCGGGAGGGCCCCCCACAGATACGCAGTATTTT. It codes for CASSPLSLAGGPPTDTQYF. V is TRBV18 and J is TRBJ2-3; 13 nucleotides match TRBD2. The V gene's germline CDR1 is KGHSH and CDR2 LQKENI. The ends lost 1 base at V and 2 bases at J; junction bases unmatched: 9. This CDR3 is built from 19 residues.